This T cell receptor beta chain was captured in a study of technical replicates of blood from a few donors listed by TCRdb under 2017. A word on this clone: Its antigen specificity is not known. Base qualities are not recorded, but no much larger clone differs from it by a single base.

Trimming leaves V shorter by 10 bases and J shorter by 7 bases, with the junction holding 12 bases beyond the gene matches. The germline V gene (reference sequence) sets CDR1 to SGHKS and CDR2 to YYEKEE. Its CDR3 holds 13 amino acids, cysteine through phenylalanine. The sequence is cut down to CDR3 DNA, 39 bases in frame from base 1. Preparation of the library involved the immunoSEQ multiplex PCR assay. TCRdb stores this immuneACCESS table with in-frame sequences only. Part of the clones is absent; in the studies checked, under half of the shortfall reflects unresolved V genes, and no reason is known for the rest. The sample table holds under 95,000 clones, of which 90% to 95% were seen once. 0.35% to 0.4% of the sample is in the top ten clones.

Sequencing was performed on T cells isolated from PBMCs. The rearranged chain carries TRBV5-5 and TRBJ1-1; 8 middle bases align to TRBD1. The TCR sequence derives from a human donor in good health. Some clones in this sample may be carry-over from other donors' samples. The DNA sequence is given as TGTGCCTCCCGGGGACAGGCCCAATATGAAGCTTTCTTT. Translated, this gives CASRGQAQYEAFF.